Following are 25 T cell receptor delta chains from one sample sequenced in a study of γδ T cells in repeated Plasmodium falciparum infection. TCRdb processed the multiplex PCR reads again with the CATT caller. Altogether 85,000 to 95,000 delta-chain clones are present, 1.4% being singletons, with the ten largest covering approximately 10%. Flow sorting of PBMC yielded separate Vgamma9/Vdelta2+ and Vdelta2-negative gammadelta T cell populations for bulk repertoire analysis. Sequencing was done on a sample of gamma-delta T cells from blood. These receptors came from a pool of human donors (malaria-infected and uninfected, not separated).

Comments on this clone: This sequence is one base from a far larger clone and is likely a read error. The sample carries other DNA sequences with the same CDR3. The chain carries TRDV1 and TRDJ1; TRDD3 aligns across 10 bases. CDR1 and CDR2 (germline): TSWWSYY, QGS. This CDR3 is 17 amino acids long. V dropped 7 bases and J dropped 5; count of bases not matched to a gene: 16. In DNA form, the CDR3 reads TGTGCTCTTGCGACTCTCCTACGGGGGATACGATCTGATAAACTCATCTTT. Protein product: CALATLLRGIRSDKLIF.

A word on this clone: Possible read error: a much larger clone is one base away. V is TRDV1 and J is TRDJ1; 10 bases are a match to TRDD3. The CDR3 totals 21 residues. The germline V gene has CDR1 TSWWSYY and CDR2 QGS. CDR3 residues: CALGEHSSGGYARPYTNKLIF. CDR3 DNA sequence: TGTGCTCTTGGGGAACATTCCTCCGGGGGATACGCTCGCCCCTACACCAATAAACTCATCTTT.

Details on this clone: The protein in TCRdb stems from a much larger clone and differs at residue 15 from this DNA's translation, likely a read error; here the protein is translated from the DNA. The chain combines TRDV3 with TRDJ1; tentative D call: TRDD3 (5 bases). The CDR3 covers 17 residues. The germline CDR1 and CDR2 sequences are TVYSNPD and GDNSRS (reference sequence). CDR3 sequence reads: CAFTYLPWEMYTDKPIF. Here the CDR3 DNA reads TGTGCCTTTACATATCTCCCCTGGGAGATGTACACCGATAAACCCATCTTT.

This clone was counted at least ten times. This DNA translates differently at residue 5 from the TCRdb protein, which is that of a much larger clone; a read error is likely, and the protein shown is the DNA's own translation. This chain uses TRDV1 with TRDJ1; D not certain. Germline CDR1 is TSWWSYY and CDR2 is QGS. The CDR3 extends over 16 amino acids. V was trimmed by 5 bases and J by 0 bases, leaving 16 bases between them. CDR3 coding DNA: TGTGCTCTTGGGACCGAACAGCCCGCATACACCGATAAACTCATCTTT. Translation: CALGTEQPAYTDKLIF.

Note on this clone: The protein in TCRdb stems from a much larger clone and differs at residue 3 from this DNA's translation, likely a read error; here the protein is translated from the DNA. The chain recombines TRDV2 with TRDJ3, with 12 bases that match TRDD3. Germline matching of the DNA provided the J gene here, since TCRdb leaves it blank. This CDR3 is 19 amino acids long. Per the germline V gene, CDR1 is GEAIGNYY and CDR2 is EKD. Trimming cost V 9 bases and J 0 bases; bases outside gene matches: 11. Here the CDR3 reads CARPEAWGIRSWDTRQMFF. CDR3 in DNA: TGTGCCCGTCCCGAGGCCTGGGGGATACGCTCCTGGGACACCCGACAGATGTTTTTC.

This clone has more than one count but fewer than ten. The protein TCRdb lists belongs to a much larger clone and differs from this DNA's translation at residue 6, which points to a read error; the protein shown is made from the DNA. Other DNA sequences of this sample code for an identical CDR3. V gene TRDV1 combines with J gene TRDJ1; a possible D gene is TRDD2 (5 bases). The V end lost 3 bases, the J end lost 0 bases, and 11 bases lay between the germline ends. This CDR3 comprises 15 residues. Per the germline V gene, CDR1 is TSWWSYY and CDR2 is QGS. CDR3 in DNA: TGTGCTCTTGGGGATAGCCCCTTCTACACCGATAAACTCATCTTT. Translated: CALGDSPFYTDKLIF.

This clone was observed at least ten times. V usage is TRDV2 and J usage is TRDJ1; 11 nucleotides line up with TRDD3. Germline V gene sequence: CDR1 GEAIGNYY, CDR2 EKD. After removal of 3 bases from V and 1 base from J, the junction contained 6 bases not matched to a gene. CDR3 size: 16 residues. The DNA of the CDR3 is TGTGCCTGTGACGGAGTGGGGGATACGCGCACCGATAAACTCATCTTT. It translates to CACDGVGDTRTDKLIF.

Remarks on this clone: TCRdb lists the protein of a much larger clone for this DNA, which differs at residue 13, so this is likely a read error; the protein given here is translated from the DNA itself. V and J are TRDV1 and TRDJ1, with D possibly being TRDD2 or TRDD3 (7 bases each). The J gene was not available in TCRdb and was assigned here by matching the DNA to germline segments. Germline V gene data show CDR1 as TSWWSYY and CDR2 as QGS. The CDR3 has 23 amino acids. V shed 1 base and J shed 4 bases, with 37 bases lying between them. CDR3 nucleotides: TGTGCTCTTGGGGAACCCGGGGGATTTCCTACTGGATCCGTTGGTGGGGGGTTCGATAAACTCATCTTT. Translated: CALGEPGGFPTGSVGGGFDKLIF.

Details on this clone: TCRdb has a much larger clone's protein, which differs at residue 8 from the translation of this DNA, likely because of a read error; what is shown is the protein translated from the DNA. The chain combines TRDV1 with TRDJ1; 10 bases fit TRDD3. The J gene comes from matching the DNA to germline here; TCRdb lacks it. Germline CDR1 is TSWWSYY and CDR2 is QGS. V lost 1 base, J lost 1 base, and 21 bases stayed unmatched. This CDR3 contains 22 residues. The chain's CDR3 is CALGERGPYDIWGIQRTDKLIF. CDR3 DNA sequence: TGTGCTCTTGGGGAACGAGGCCCCTACGATATTTGGGGGATACAGCGCACCGATAAACTCATCTTT.

Turning to this clone: The TCRdb record carries a much larger clone's protein, which differs from this DNA's translation at residue 12; a read error is the likely cause, and the protein listed here is the DNA translation. V gene TRDV1 combines with J gene TRDJ4, with D perhaps TRDD1 or TRDD3 (5 bases each). The J gene is absent in TCRdb and was assigned here via DNA matching to germline. V dropped 0 bases and J dropped 3 bases, with 38 bases sitting between them. Germline CDR1 TSWWSYY, CDR2 QGS. This CDR3 has 23 amino acids. The CDR3 loop is CALGELISSPIHEIWDLTGPLIF. The CDR3 DNA is TGTGCTCTTGGGGAACTAATTAGTAGCCCAATACACGAAATCTGGGATTTGACGGGACCCCTGATCTTT.

Turning to this clone: TCRdb pairs this DNA with a much larger clone's protein that differs at residue 14, likely a read error; the protein shown was translated from the DNA. The V gene call is TRDV2, and the J gene call is absent; the table's D call, TRDD3, has no DNA check behind it. This CDR3 has 16 residues. Germline V CDR1 and CDR2: GEAIGNYY, EKD. The chain's CDR3 is CACDGLLGDHTDKPIF. The CDR3 nucleotides read TGTGCCTGTGACGGTTTACTGGGGGATCACACCGATAAACCCATCTTT.

In its sample, this clone was seen a few times. A single base is all that separates this from a far larger clone, so a read error is likely. Other DNA sequences in the same sample also yield this CDR3. The V call is TRDV1, the J call TRDJ1, with D unclear. TCRdb gives no J gene; it was assigned here by matching the DNA to germline. The CDR3 runs 13 residues. V lost 3 bases and J 4 bases, leaving 9 bases between the germline ends. Per the germline V gene, CDR1 is TSWWSYY and CDR2 is QGS. The CDR3 bases are TGTGCTCTTGGGGAGGAGTGGGACGATAAACTCATCTTT. This gives the protein CALGEEWDDKLIF.

With respect to this clone: TCRdb's listed protein matches a much larger clone and diverges from this DNA's translation at residue 13, likely through a read error; the protein shown comes from the DNA. CDR3 residues: CACDPVYPSTGGFGTAQLFF. CDR3 DNA: TGTGCCTGTGACCCTGTATATCCCAGTACTGGGGGATTCGGCACAGCACAACTCTTCTTT. The rearrangement links TRDV2 to TRDJ2, with 10 bases fitting TRDD3. The CDR3 runs 20 residues. Germline V gene data show CDR1 as GEAIGNYY and CDR2 as EKD. V lost 3 bases and J lost 5; bases outside the gene matches: 20.

This clone was observed at least ten times. One base separates it from a far larger clone, so it is likely a read error. The same CDR3 is also encoded by other DNA sequences in this sample. The CDR3 region has the DNA TGTGCCTGCGACACCTTGGTTGGCCCTCACACCGATAAACTCATCTTT. Its protein product is CACDTLVGPHTDKLIF. This sequence joins TRDV2 and TRDJ1, with unresolved D. The J gene comes from matching the DNA to germline here; TCRdb lacks it. The CDR3 runs to 16 residues. The germline CDR1 and CDR2 sequences are GEAIGNYY and EKD.

With respect to this clone: A far more abundant clone sits one base away, making this likely a read error. Other DNA sequences in this specimen translate into the identical CDR3. This chain links TRDV2 with TRDJ1, with 13 bases matching TRDD3. Because TCRdb records no J gene, it was assigned here through a match of the DNA to germline. The CDR3 is 21 residues long. Germline V gives CDR1 GEAIGNYY, CDR2 EKD. V lost 3 bases to trimming and J lost 2 bases; unmatched junction nucleotides: 20. CDR3 protein: CACDPVLGDTRVQSYTDKLIF. The DNA of the CDR3 is TGTGCCTGTGACCCTGTACTGGGGGATACGCGCGTACAATCTTATACCGATAAACTCATCTTT.

In this sample, this clone turned up a few times. TCRdb lists the protein of a much larger clone for this DNA, which differs at residue 3, so this is likely a read error; the protein given here is translated from the DNA itself. The CDR3 DNA sequence: TGTGCTCCTGGGGATCCCAAGGGGGAACTCATCTTT. It specifies CAPGDPKGELIF. This chain connects TRDV1 to TRDJ1, with D tentatively TRDD3 (6 bases). The J gene is not listed in TCRdb, so it was assigned here from a DNA match to germline. The germline CDR1 and CDR2 sequences are TSWWSYY and QGS. CDR3 size: 12 residues.

In regard to this clone: TCRdb attributes to this sequence the protein of a much larger clone, which differs from the DNA translation at residue 9; a read error is likely, and the protein displayed is translated from the DNA. The J segment was not called; the V segment is TRDV1; the D call TRDD3 from the table was never checked on the DNA. The CDR3 extends over 15 amino acids. Per the germline V gene, CDR1 is TSWWSYY and CDR2 is QGS. In DNA form, the CDR3 reads TGTGCTCTTGGGGAAACTCCTCACTGGAGGGATCACCTCATCTTT. Its translation: CALGETPHWRDHLIF.

On this clone: TCRdb assigns this DNA the protein of a much larger clone, which departs from its translation at residue 9; this likely reflects a read error, and the protein shown comes from translating the DNA. CDR3 amino acids: CALGDPSPLGRGYTDKLIF. CDR3 DNA: TGTGCTCTTGGGGACCCAAGTCCCCTCGGGAGGGGGTACACCGATAAACTCATCTTT. The rearrangement joins TRDV1 to TRDJ1, with D perhaps matching TRDD3 (5 bases). Here the J gene was assigned by germline matching of the DNA, as TCRdb has none. V shed 3 bases and J shed 0 bases, with 23 bases lying between them. Germline values: CDR1 TSWWSYY, CDR2 QGS. CDR3 length: 19 amino acids.

A few counts support this clone. It is likely a read error: a sequence one base away is far more abundant. Other DNA sequences of this sample code for an identical CDR3. There is no J gene call, but TRDV1 is given as the V gene; TRDD3 is the table's D call, not checked against the DNA. CDR3 length: 24 amino acids. Germline CDR1 and CDR2: TSWWSYY and QGS. This chain's CDR3 is CALGVVRSWLRVGIRFWYTDKLIF. The CDR3 region has the DNA TGTGCTCTTGGGGTCGTACGCTCTTGGCTCCGGGTGGGGATAAGATTCTGGTACACCGATAAGCTCATCTTT.

About this clone itself: The translation of this DNA and the TCRdb protein of a much larger clone differ at residue 5, probably owing to a read error; the protein shown here is translated from the DNA. The rearrangement uses TRDV2 and TRDJ3, with 9 bases identical to TRDD3. The J gene, missing from TCRdb, was assigned here through DNA to germline matching. V was pared by 3 bases and J by 0 bases, with 17 bases of the junction left unmatched. Germline CDR1 reads GEAIGNYY; CDR2 reads EKD. CDR3 length equals 22 residues. CDR3 sequence reads: CACDAVFVLGEPHSWDTRQMFF. The CDR3 DNA is TGTGCCTGTGACGCCGTCTTCGTACTGGGGGAACCCCACTCCTGGGACACCCGACAGATGTTTTTC.

This clone was found a few times. The protein in TCRdb stems from a much larger clone and differs at residue 14 from this DNA's translation, likely a read error; here the protein is translated from the DNA. The V gene is TRDV1, the J gene TRDJ1, with 9 bases aligning to TRDD3. The J gene comes from matching the DNA to germline here; TCRdb lacks it. After removal of 4 bases from V and 0 bases from J, the junction contained 21 bases not matched to a gene. CDR1 is TSWWSYY and CDR2 is QGS in the germline V gene. The CDR3 sequence is 21 residues long. CDR3 in amino acids: CALGGRLHLLLGEEYTDKLIF. The CDR3 coding sequence is TGTGCTCTTGGGGGACGCCTCCACCTGTTACTGGGGGAAGAATACACCGATAAACTCATCTTT.

This clone came up many times. The translation of this DNA and the TCRdb protein of a much larger clone differ at residue 10, probably owing to a read error; the protein shown here is translated from the DNA. The V call is TRDV2, the J call TRDJ1, with 11 bases aligning to TRDD3. The CDR3 is 17 residues long. Germline CDR1 GEAIGNYY, CDR2 EKD. The ends lost 3 bases at V and 3 bases at J; junction bases unmatched: 11. CDR3 sequence reads: CACDPLLGDSGADKLIF. In nucleotides, the CDR3 is TGTGCCTGTGACCCCCTACTGGGGGATAGCGGGGCCGATAAACTCATCTTT.

This clone came up a few times. TCRdb's listed protein matches a much larger clone and diverges from this DNA's translation at residue 16, likely through a read error; the protein shown comes from the DNA. The rearrangement links TRDV1 to TRDJ1; 9 nucleotides agree with TRDD3. TCRdb leaves out the J gene; it was filled in here by matching the DNA to germline. The CDR3 length is 22 residues. Germline assignment: CDR1 TSWWSYY and CDR2 QGS. V trimming: 2 bases; J trimming: 0 bases; junction bases outside the gene matches: 22. CDR3 region: CALGENPIKGLGDLLHTDKLIF. For the CDR3, the DNA is TGTGCTCTTGGGGAAAACCCCATTAAGGGGCTGGGGGATCTCCTGCACACCGATAAACTCATCTTT.

As concerns this clone: TCRdb shows a much larger clone's protein in place of this DNA's translation, and the two differ at residue 9, likely through a read error; the protein shown is translated from the DNA. J is TRDJ1 and V is TRDV1, with a weak D call TRDD3 (6 bases). CDR3 length equals 17 residues. V gave up 0 bases and J gave up 1 base, with 15 bases separating them. Germline-derived CDR1 and CDR2 are TSWWSYY and QGS. Here the CDR3 reads CALGELSGMPFTDKLIF. CDR3 bases: TGTGCTCTTGGGGAACTTTCGGGGATGCCCTTCACCGATAAACTCATCTTT.

At least ten counts were recorded for this clone. A far larger clone lies a single base away; this is likely a read error. The same CDR3 can be traced to other DNA sequences in this sample. The V gene is TRDV1, the J gene TRDJ1; 7 positions agree with TRDD2. The J segment lost 0 bases and the V segment lost 0 bases, leaving 13 bases of the junction unmatched. There are 19 residues in the CDR3. Germline CDR1 reads TSWWSYY; CDR2 reads QGS. CDR3 in DNA: TGTGCTCTTGGGGAACTTCCAGCCTTCCTTTCCCCATACACCGATAAACTCATCTTT. Translating gives CALGELPAFLSPYTDKLIF.